This T cell receptor beta chain was identified in a study of molecular identifiers for immune sequencing clone quantification. Study background: Naive CD8 cell RNA, from approximately 20,000 or 100,000 cells, was split five ways in replicates, with four sequenced.

TCRdb re-analysed the PCR reads in MiXCR, keeping a single row per CDR3 protein. In the table there are around 460,000 distinct CDR3 sequences, 20% to 25% of which are singletons. Trimming took 3 bases from V and 4 from J, leaving 9 bases between them. The germline gives CDR1 MNHEY, CDR2 SMNVEV (reference sequence). The CDR3 loop spans 13 amino acids. For naive CD8 T cells, sorting used the CD8+CD4-CCR7+CD45RA+ phenotype. The study's findings and limits: Spike-in Jurkat TCR RNA from a single cell reportedly registered among one million naive cells.

This clonotype was picked up many times. Its target is not known. The source is a human donor in good health. Some libraries in this study had Jurkat cell RNA spiked in. The sequencing input was naive CD8+ T cells from blood, with Jurkat cell RNA spiked in. Subset here: FACS-sorted CD8+CD4-CCR7+CD45RA+ naive T cells. J is TRBJ1-2 and V is TRBV27; D is unclear. The CDR3 sequence: CASSFGGSYGYTF. Written as DNA, the CDR3 is TGTGCCAGCAGTTTTGGCGGTTCCTATGGCTACACCTTC.